The 16 T cell receptor beta chains listed next were all sequenced from one sample in a study of blood T cell repertoires in COVID-19. Sequencing used immunoSEQ multiplex PCR; TCRdb keeps in-frame clones, though not all of them. The table lists around 200,000 clones, 70% to 90% of them singletons, with about 4% in the top ten. The sample was PBMCs or T cells enriched from blood (not recorded which). The receptors here all came from a woman aged 40-49 years with acute COVID-19.

This clone was seen only once. J is TRBJ2-5 and V is TRBV7-8; D may be TRBD1 (6 bases). The CDR3 sequence is 14 residues long. The V gene's germline CDR1 is SGHVS and CDR2 FQNEAQ. Trimming left V 1 base short and J 3 bases short, with 9 bases between. The CDR3 sequence: CASSLETGKETQYF. The CDR3 nucleotides read TGTGCCAGCAGCTTAGAAACAGGGAAAGAGACCCAGTACTTC. Drawing the rest from reference TRBV7-8 and TRBJ2-5, the complete variable domain is GAGVSQSPRYKVAKRGQDVALRCDPISGHVSLFWYQQALGQGPEFLTYFQNEAQLDKSGLPSDRFFAERPEGSVSTLKIQRTQQEDSAVYLCASSLETGKETQYFGPGTRLLVL.

This rearrangement joins TRBV19 to TRBJ2-2; no firm D call. The V and J ends lost 5 bases and 2 bases respectively, with 3 bases between them. The germline gives CDR1 LNHDA, CDR2 SQIVND (reference sequence). This CDR3 comprises 12 residues. This CDR3 is CASSLNTGELFF. In DNA, the CDR3 is TGTGCCAGTAGTCTAAACACCGGGGAGCTGTTTTTT.

The rearrangement links TRBV19 to TRBJ1-1; D unclear. This CDR3 spans 14 amino acids. CDR1 is LNHDA and CDR2 is SQIVND in the germline V gene (reference sequence). The ends were cut back, 7 bases at V and 4 bases at J, with 16 bases in the middle. The CDR3 region is CASKIQESVTEAFF. DNA of the CDR3: TGTGCCAGTAAAATTCAGGAATCGGTCACTGAAGCTTTCTTT. The whole variable domain, remainder taken from reference TRBV19 and TRBJ1-1, is DGGITQSPKYLFRKEGQNVTLSCEQNLNHDAMYWYRQDPGQGLRLIYYSQIVNDFQKGDIAEGYSVSREKKESFPLTVTSAQKNPTAFYLCASKIQESVTEAFFGQGTRLTVV.

This rearrangement joins TRBV30 to TRBJ1-5; weak D call: TRBD1 (6 bases). Trimming shortened V by 3 bases and J by 9 bases, and 21 bases separated the two germline ends. CDR1 and CDR2 from the germline V gene are GTSNPN and SVGIG (reference sequence). This CDR3 has 15 amino acids. The CDR3 reads CAWSTGSRGGVPQHF. The CDR3 DNA reads TGTGCCTGGAGCACAGGTAGCCGAGGGGGGGTGCCCCAGCATTTT. Supplemented by reference TRBV30 and TRBJ1-5, the full variable domain reads SQTIHQWPATLVQPVGSPLSLECTVEGTSNPNLYWYRQAAGRGLQLLFYSVGIGQISSEVPQNLSASRPQDRQFILSSKKLLLSDSGFYLCAWSTGSRGGVPQHFGDGTRLSIL.

This chain connects TRBV2 to TRBJ1-5, with a tentative D call TRBD1 (5 bases). CDR3 length: 13 amino acids. Germline assignment: CDR1 SNHLY and CDR2 FYNNEI. Trimming stripped 6 bases from V and 4 bases from J, with 10 bases between. CDR3 nucleotide sequence: TGTGCCAGCAGGGTGACAGAAAATCAGCCCCAGCATTTT. This sequence encodes CASRVTENQPQHF.

The rearrangement joins TRBV7-2 to TRBJ2-5; 8 bases are a match to TRBD1. Germline CDR1 and CDR2: SGHTA and FQGNSA. Unmatched junction bases numbered 8, after V lost 6 bases and J lost 5 bases. The CDR3 runs to 14 residues. CDR3 residues: CASRPAGGGETQYF. DNA of the CDR3: TGTGCCAGCAGACCCGCAGGGGGCGGGGAGACCCAGTACTTC.

The gene calls are TRBV28 and TRBJ1-2, with D uncertain. The CDR3 has 12 residues. V was cut by 7 bases and J by 4 bases, with 10 bases left in between. Germline V CDR1 and CDR2: MDHEN, SYDVKM. CDR3 sequence reads: CASTRSVYGYTF. DNA of the CDR3: TGTGCCAGCACCCGGTCGGTCTATGGCTACACCTTC.

The V and J genes are TRBV19 and TRBJ1-2; 12 bases fit TRBD1. V dropped 2 bases and J dropped 7; count of bases not matched to a gene: 8. The V gene's germline CDR1 is LNHDA and CDR2 SQIVND (reference sequence). The CDR3 has 16 amino acids. As DNA, the CDR3 is TGTGCCAGTAGTATACCTTCCGGGACAGGGGGCTTTGGCTACACCTTC. Encoded protein: CASSIPSGTGGFGYTF. Complete variable domain (other parts from reference TRBV19 and TRBJ1-2): DGGITQSPKYLFRKEGQNVTLSCEQNLNHDAMYWYRQDPGQGLRLIYYSQIVNDFQKGDIAEGYSVSREKKESFPLTVTSAQKNPTAFYLCASSIPSGTGGFGYTFGSGTRLTVV.

The chain couples TRBV24-1 to TRBJ2-5; 9 nucleotides agree with TRBD1. Trimming at V came to 5 bases and at J to 4 bases, leaving 10 bases not matched to a gene. Germline V gene data show CDR1 as KGHDR and CDR2 as SFDVKD. CDR3 length equals 16 residues. In DNA form, the CDR3 reads TGTGCCACCAGTGGGGACAGGGAAGAGGCTCGAGAGACCCAGTACTTC. The encoded protein is CATSGDREEARETQYF.

The J gene is TRBJ1-2, the V gene TRBV29-1; D not certain. This CDR3 region has 14 residues. V lost 6 bases, J lost 8 bases, and 22 bases lay in between. The germline V gene encodes CDR1 SQVTM and CDR2 ANQGSEA. Here the CDR3 DNA reads TGCAGCGTCCCCGAGCCCAGCTACAAGAGGGGCTACACCTTC. Translation: CSVPEPSYKRGYTF.

The rearrangement joins TRBV7-2 to TRBJ2-7, with a weak D call TRBD1 (6 bases). CDR1 is SGHTA and CDR2 is FQGNSA in the germline V gene. The CDR3 loop spans 14 amino acids. Trimming shortened V by 4 bases and J by 3 bases, and 13 bases separated the two germline ends. CDR3 nucleotide sequence: TGTGCCAGCAGCTCACAGGGTTTTGGCTACGAGCAGTACTTC. This codes for CASSSQGFGYEQYF.

The chain is built from TRBV12-3 or TRBV12-4 and TRBJ1-1; possibly TRBD1 for D (5 bases). The CDR3 extends over 13 amino acids. Trimming removed 6 bases from V and 1 base from J, with 9 bases in between. The DNA of the CDR3 is TGTGCCAGCAGACAAACAGGGAACACTGAAGCTTTCTTT. Protein: CASRQTGNTEAFF.

The chain has TRBV19 and TRBJ1-2; 10 nucleotides line up with TRBD1. With V trimmed by 6 bases and J by 8 bases, 9 bases remained unmatched. The germline CDR1 and CDR2 sequences are LNHDA and SQIVND (reference sequence). This CDR3 has 14 residues. The CDR3 DNA reads TGTGCCAGTAGAAAATTCGACAGGGGGCAAGGCTACACCTTC. This codes for CASRKFDRGQGYTF.

The chain joins TRBV27 to TRBJ1-2; 7 bases match TRBD1. V gave up 3 bases and J gave up 6 bases; unmatched junction bases: 4. The CDR3 spans 13 residues. The germline V gene encodes CDR1 MNHEY and CDR2 SMNVEV (reference sequence). CDR3 coding DNA: TGTGCCAGCAGTTTGCCAGGGGGAGATGGCTACACCTTC. Translated: CASSLPGGDGYTF.

The chain is built from TRBV12-5 and TRBJ2-7, with 15 bases fitting TRBD2. J gave up 3 bases and V 0 bases, and 6 bases lay outside the gene matches. CDR1 and CDR2 (germline): LGHNT, FRNRAP. CDR3 length: 18 amino acids. The CDR3 bases are TGTGCTAGTGGTTTGGTACTGGGACTAGCGGGGGGCAGCTACGAGCAGTACTTC. This codes for CASGLVLGLAGGSYEQYF.

The chain is built from TRBV7-2 and TRBJ1-2; D is ambiguous. V was pared by 3 bases and J by 10 bases, with 15 bases between. This CDR3 is built from 13 residues. Per the germline V gene, CDR1 is SGHTA and CDR2 is FQGNSA. CDR3 amino acids: CASSFSPTGDYTF. The CDR3, as DNA: TGTGCCAGCAGCTTTTCCCCGACCGGGGACTACACCTTC.